The next 5 T cell receptor beta chains were all read from a single sample in a study of cytomegalovirus exposure and HLA in healthy donors. The primer mix had 60 Vbeta and 13 Jbeta primers. Sequenced by immunoSEQ multiplex PCR; TCRdb stores in-frame clones only, minus some. The sample consists of fewer than 150,000 clones, 80% of them appearing once. Source material: PBMCs. The receptors stem from a man aged 25-45 years in good health and CMV-seronegative.

V and J are TRBV25-1 and TRBJ2-5, with 8 bases that match TRBD2. Germline V gene data show CDR1 as MGHDK and CDR2 as SYGVNS. The CDR3 is 14 residues long. The V segment lost 6 bases and the J segment 5 bases; nucleotides outside the gene matches: 8. This CDR3 reads CASSGISGSETQYF. For the CDR3, the DNA is TGTGCCAGCAGCGGAATCAGCGGGAGTGAGACCCAGTACTTC.

The chain uses TRBV19 and TRBJ1-1, with D perhaps TRBD1 (5 bases). The germline CDR1 and CDR2 sequences are LNHDA and SQIVND (reference sequence). This CDR3 has 14 amino acids. V lost 4 bases and J lost 3, with 12 bases in between. The CDR3 DNA sequence: TGTGCCAGTAGTAAGGGGAGGAGAGACACTGAAGCTTTCTTT. Translation gives CASSKGRRDTEAFF.

The gene calls are TRBV5-1 and TRBJ2-3, with D perhaps matching TRBD1 (5 bases). Germline assignment: CDR1 SGHRS and CDR2 YFSETQ. This CDR3 has 14 amino acids. Trimming stripped 4 bases from V and 0 bases from J, with 9 bases between. In DNA, the CDR3 is TGCGCCAGCAGCGTTGACAGAAGCACAGATACGCAGTATTTT. It translates to CASSVDRSTDTQYF.

The sample holds a few counts of this clone. J is TRBJ1-1 and V is TRBV5-1, with a tentative D call TRBD1 (6 bases). This CDR3 has 12 amino acids. CDR1 and CDR2 from the germline V gene are SGHRS and YFSETQ. Between the trimmed V and J ends, which lost 4 bases and 11 bases, there was a span of 15 bases. CDR3 bases: TGCGCCAGCAGCCAGCTACAGGGAATGGCTTTCTTT. Amino acid sequence: CASSQLQGMAFF.

CDR3 sequence (DNA): TGTGCCAGTAGTATGTCCCAGATGAACACCGGGGAGCTGTTTTTT. Protein sequence: CASSMSQMNTGELFF. The chain couples TRBV19 to TRBJ2-2; no clear D. Germline lookup yields CDR1 LNHDA and CDR2 SQIVND (reference sequence). Trimming took 3 bases from V and 1 from J, leaving 9 bases between them. The CDR3 spans 15 residues.